These 18 T cell receptor beta chains originate from one sample sequenced in a study of blood T cell repertoires in COVID-19. Assay used: immunoSEQ multiplex PCR; TCRdb lists only in-frame clones, some missing. The sample contains a few hundred thousand clones, roughly 90% of which appear only once. The material sequenced was peripheral blood. The receptors come from a man aged 40-49 years with acute or convalescent COVID-19.

The genes are TRBV20-1 and TRBJ2-1; D gene uncertain. The length of the CDR3 is 10 residues. V dropped 2 bases and J dropped 10 bases, with 6 bases sitting between them. CDR1 and CDR2 (germline): DFQATT, SNEGSKA (reference sequence). The CDR3 loop is CSARNREQFF. The CDR3 DNA sequence: TGCAGTGCTAGAAATCGGGAGCAGTTCTTC.

The J gene is TRBJ2-3, the V gene TRBV10-3, with TRBD2 matching over 8 bases. Unmatched junction bases numbered 7, after V lost 4 bases and J lost 4 bases. The CDR3 runs to 15 residues. Germline V gene sequence: CDR1 ENHRY, CDR2 SYGVKD. This CDR3 reads CAISAPGGVSDTQYF. The CDR3 DNA sequence: TGTGCCATCAGTGCACCGGGGGGGGTATCAGATACGCAGTATTTT.

The chain employs TRBV5-1 and TRBJ2-3, with a weak D call TRBD2 (5 bases). The ends were cut back, 4 bases at V and 2 bases at J, with 11 bases in the middle. The CDR3 totals 14 residues. CDR1 is SGHRS, CDR2 YFSETQ, per germline. CDR3: CASSEPGSTDTQYF. The CDR3 DNA reads as TGCGCCAGCAGCGAACCGGGGTCCACAGATACGCAGTATTTT.

Concerning this clone: Other DNA sequences in the sample encode the same CDR3. The chain carries TRBV7-2 and TRBJ1-5, with a tentative D call TRBD1 (5 bases). This CDR3 spans 15 amino acids. The germline V and J ends were trimmed by 5 bases and 1 base, with 12 bases remaining between them. The germline V gene has CDR1 SGHTA and CDR2 FQGNSA. CDR3 in DNA: TGTGCCAGCAGCCCCCAGGGTGTGAGCAATCAGCCCCAGCATTTT. It specifies CASSPQGVSNQPQHF.

The chain combines TRBV11-2 with TRBJ1-1, with D unresolved. This CDR3 is 12 amino acids long. The ends were cut back, 9 bases at V and 1 base at J, with 9 bases in the middle. From germline, CDR1 is SGHAT and CDR2 FQNNGV. The CDR3 bases are TGTGCCAGTGGCCGGGGGAACACTGAAGCTTTCTTT. It encodes CASGRGNTEAFF.

The chain combines TRBV19 with TRBJ1-5; unclear D gene. The CDR3 spans 13 residues. Germline V CDR1 and CDR2: LNHDA, SQIVND (reference sequence). V gave up 5 bases and J gave up 5 bases, with 10 bases separating them. CDR3 in DNA: TGTGCCAGTAGTCCCAGCGGGGATCAGCCCCAGCATTTT. Translation: CASSPSGDQPQHF.

The chain employs TRBV27 and TRBJ1-3; no clear D gene. The CDR3 length is 14 residues. V was shortened by 1 base and J by 4 bases, with 8 bases between the two germline ends. Per germline, CDR1 MNHEY and CDR2 SMNVEV (reference sequence). The CDR3 DNA reads as TGTGCCAGCAGTTTATATCCGGGGGGAAACACCATATATTTT. Encoded protein: CASSLYPGGNTIYF.

The chain joins TRBV18 to TRBJ2-2; 8 bases are shared with TRBD2. The CDR3 totals 15 residues. In germline, CDR1 is KGHSH, CDR2 LQKENI. Trimming took 5 bases from V and 2 from J; bases not matched to a gene: 4. CDR3 DNA: TGTGCCAGCTCATCCAGCGGGAGTAACACCGGGGAGCTGTTTTTT. This codes for CASSSSGSNTGELFF.

This clone was seen more than once but under ten times. In the same sample, other DNA sequences code for this CDR3. V is TRBV7-9 and J is TRBJ1-2; no reliable D call. Trimming removed 1 base from V and 5 bases from J, with 11 bases in between. The germline gives CDR1 SEHNR, CDR2 FQNEAQ (reference sequence). The CDR3 contains 14 residues. The CDR3 DNA follows: TGTGCCAGCAGCTTAGGAACGGGAGGGTATGGCTACACCTTC. It codes for CASSLGTGGYGYTF.

This clone was detected once. V usage is TRBV6-2 or TRBV6-3 and J usage is TRBJ2-1; 8 bases agree with TRBD1. V shed 4 bases, J shed 0 bases, and the junction held 2 bases outside the gene matches. CDR1 is MNHEY and CDR2 is SVGEGT in the germline V gene. CDR3 length equals 15 residues. This CDR3 is CASSSTGGSYNEQFF. The CDR3 bases are TGTGCCAGCAGTTCTACAGGGGGCTCCTACAATGAGCAGTTCTTC.

V usage is TRBV10-3 and J usage is TRBJ1-2; D remains ambiguous. Trimming removed 8 bases at V and 1 base at J, with 11 bases between. Germline CDR1 and CDR2: ENHRY and SYGVKD. The CDR3 loop spans 13 amino acids. The CDR3 is CAIGREINYGYTF. The CDR3 coding sequence is TGTGCCATCGGGAGGGAGATTAACTATGGCTACACCTTC.

The chain uses TRBV6-5 and TRBJ1-3; no reliable D call. CDR1 and CDR2 from the germline V gene are MNHEY and SVGAGI. Trimming took 7 bases from V and 14 from J, leaving 27 bases between them. The CDR3 runs 15 residues. The CDR3 coding sequence is TGTGCCAGCACTCTCCCAAACCCATTTAACGGTAACGTATATTTT. It yields the protein CASTLPNPFNGNVYF.

The genes are TRBV30 and TRBJ2-1; 7 bases match TRBD2. Trimming removed 4 bases from V and 7 bases from J; junction bases left unmatched: 16. The CDR3 loop spans 16 amino acids. Germline V gives CDR1 GTSNPN, CDR2 SVGIG (reference sequence). This CDR3 is CAWTAWEGLLSNEQFF. CDR3 bases: TGTGCCTGGACGGCGTGGGAGGGCCTCTTATCAAATGAGCAGTTCTTC.

The J gene is TRBJ2-1, the V gene TRBV28; 7 nucleotides match TRBD1. Germline V gene data show CDR1 as MDHEN and CDR2 as SYDVKM. The CDR3 consists of 15 residues. V was clipped by 4 bases and J by 9 bases; unmatched bases: 12. As DNA, the CDR3 is TGTGCCAGCAGTTCAGCGCCGGGACAGCAAGCTGAGCAGTTCTTC. Encoded protein: CASSSAPGQQAEQFF.

This clone was found once. The J gene is TRBJ2-3, the V gene TRBV5-1; D is undetermined. This CDR3 is built from 12 residues. From germline, CDR1 is SGHRS and CDR2 YFSETQ. Trimming left V 2 bases short and J 2 bases short, with 3 bases between. The DNA of the CDR3 is TGCGCCAGCAGCTTAGCCACAGATACGCAGTATTTT. Translation gives CASSLATDTQYF. Variable domain in full (rest from reference TRBV5-1 and TRBJ2-3): KAGVTQTPRYLIKTRGQQVTLSCSPISGHRSVSWYQQTPGQGLQFLFEYFSETQRNKGNFPGRFSGRQFSNSRSEMNVSTLELGDSALYLCASSLATDTQYFGPGTRLTVL.

The V gene is TRBV11-2, the J gene TRBJ1-2; TRBD1 matches at 11 bases. This CDR3 has 17 amino acids. Germline lookup yields CDR1 SGHAT and CDR2 FQNNGV. V was clipped by 5 bases and J by 6 bases; unmatched bases: 14. As DNA, the CDR3 is TGTGCCAGCAGCCCGCACCGTGGACAGGGGGCGAAAGATGGCTACACCTTC. It codes for CASSPHRGQGAKDGYTF.

The chain couples TRBV9 to TRBJ2-7, with D possibly TRBD1 on 5 matching bases. CDR1 and CDR2 from the germline V gene are SGDLS and YYNGEE. The germline V and J ends were trimmed by 1 base and 2 bases, with 7 bases remaining between them. This CDR3 spans 13 amino acids. The DNA for the CDR3 is TGTGCCAGCAGCGTAAGGGGCACCTACGAGCAGTACTTC. Its translation is CASSVRGTYEQYF.

J is TRBJ2-7 and V is TRBV19, with 11 bases that match TRBD1. V shed 3 bases, J shed 2 bases, and the junction held 9 bases outside the gene matches. The CDR3 is made up of 17 amino acids. Germline V gene sequence: CDR1 LNHDA, CDR2 SQIVND (reference sequence). This chain's CDR3 is CASSILTRTGGPYEQYF. CDR3 DNA sequence: TGTGCCAGTAGTATCCTCACCCGGACAGGGGGCCCCTACGAGCAGTACTTC.